Following are 21 T cell receptor beta chains from one sample sequenced in a study of post-analysis software for immune sequencing data. Study observations and caveats: Patients showed TRBV5-6, TRBV5-1 and TRBV20-1 among roughly 5 TRBV segments more frequent than in controls.

The authors incorporated unique molecular identifiers into the TCR beta cDNA libraries. TCRdb independently ran MiXCR on the PCR reads; one entry per CDR3 protein. The sample has approximately 730,000 distinct CDR3 sequences, about half seen once; the top ten hold around 4.7%. Their antigen targets remain unknown. Specimen: blood. Every receptor here comes from a girl between 5 and 17 years old with multiple sclerosis.

The chain uses TRBV29-1 and TRBJ2-3; 10 nucleotides agree with TRBD2. The CDR3 runs 15 residues. The V and J ends lost 0 bases and 5 bases, in that order; junction bases with no gene match: 5. Germline assignment: CDR1 SQVTM and CDR2 ANQGSEA. CDR3 sequence: CSVEESGRARDTQYF. For the CDR3, the DNA is TGCAGCGTTGAAGAGAGCGGGAGGGCTCGAGATACGCAGTATTTT.

This clonotype has only a few counts. The V call is TRBV27, the J call TRBJ2-6, with D possibly being TRBD1 (5 bases). V lost 6 bases to trimming and J lost 0 bases, with 12 bases between them. CDR1 MNHEY and CDR2 SMNVEV come from the germline V gene (reference sequence). The CDR3 contains 16 residues. The CDR3 region is CASSPAGISGANVLTF. CDR3 in DNA: TGTGCCAGCAGCCCCGCAGGGATCTCTGGGGCCAACGTCCTGACTTTC.

The rearrangement uses TRBV7-9 and TRBJ2-7; the match to TRBD2 covers 7 bases. After removal of 5 bases from V and 2 bases from J, the junction contained 3 bases not matched to a gene. Per germline, CDR1 SEHNR and CDR2 FQNEAQ (reference sequence). CDR3 length: 13 amino acids. The CDR3 nucleotides are TGTGCCAGCAGCCGAAGCGGGACCTACGAGCAGTACTTC. It yields the protein CASSRSGTYEQYF.

This rearrangement joins TRBV6-1 to TRBJ2-7; 8 bases line up with TRBD1. Germline lookup yields CDR1 MNHNS and CDR2 SASEGT. J gave up 3 bases and V 9 bases, and 13 bases lay outside the gene matches. The CDR3 spans 15 residues. The CDR3 sequence: CASIAGGSNFYEQYF. CDR3 coding DNA: TGTGCCAGTATAGCAGGGGGCTCAAATTTCTACGAGCAGTACTTC.

This rearrangement joins TRBV5-5 to TRBJ2-3, with D possibly TRBD2 on 5 matching bases. Germline V gene lookup returns CDR1 SGHKS and CDR2 YYEKEE (reference sequence). There are 14 residues in the CDR3. V dropped 0 bases and J dropped 5 bases, with 10 bases sitting between them. The CDR3 reads CASSLGRAVDTQYF. The DNA for the CDR3 is TGTGCCAGCAGCTTGGGGCGGGCGGTAGATACGCAGTATTTT.

The rearrangement links TRBV12-3 or TRBV12-4 to TRBJ2-1; TRBD2 is a possible D gene (5 bases). V dropped 7 bases and J dropped 9 bases, with 22 bases sitting between them. The CDR3 consists of 15 residues. CDR3 sequence: CASTKRAKSGSEQFF. The CDR3 DNA sequence: TGTGCCAGCACTAAGAGGGCCAAGTCGGGCAGTGAGCAGTTCTTC.

This chain uses TRBV4-3 with TRBJ1-4, with TRBD1 as a possible D gene (6 bases). The CDR3 length is 16 residues. The V end was cut by 4 bases, the J end by 5 bases, with 17 bases between. Germline V CDR1 and CDR2: LGHNA, YSLEER. CDR3 residues: CASSRRLGGGNEKLFF. CDR3 nucleotide sequence: TGCGCCAGCAGCCGAAGACTAGGGGGGGGGAATGAAAAACTGTTTTTT.

This chain uses TRBV29-1 with TRBJ1-1, with TRBD1 matching over 7 bases. The V gene end was trimmed by 4 bases and the J gene end by 0 bases; junction bases not matched to a gene: 14. This CDR3 is built from 17 residues. The germline V gene encodes CDR1 SQVTM and CDR2 ANQGSEA. The CDR3 DNA reads TGCAGCGTTGCCGTCCAGGCACAGGGGACCATGAACACTGAAGCTTTCTTT. Its translation: CSVAVQAQGTMNTEAFF.

This clonotype came up a few times. The chain carries TRBV30 and TRBJ2-5, with a possible D match to TRBD2 (6 bases). Gene TRBJ2-7 matches the end of the DNA better, so the J call may be wrong. CDR1 GTSNPN and CDR2 SVGIG come from the germline V gene (reference sequence). The CDR3 sequence is 13 residues long. CDR3 in DNA: TGTGCCTTTGGACGCGGGGATCAGCGCGAGCAGTACTTC. Translating gives CAFGRGDQREQYF.

The V and J genes are TRBV3-1 and TRBJ2-3; 10 nucleotides align to TRBD2. The CDR3 loop spans 19 amino acids. Per germline, CDR1 LGHDT and CDR2 YNNKEL (reference sequence). Trimming took 0 bases from V and 2 from J; bases not matched to a gene: 11. The chain's CDR3 is CASSQEVSGRFLTTDTQYF. For the CDR3, the DNA is TGTGCCAGCAGCCAAGAAGTTAGCGGGAGGTTCCTTACCACAGATACGCAGTATTTT.

This chain links TRBV10-3 with TRBJ1-1; D is possibly TRBD1 (6 bases). V lost 8 bases, J lost 6 bases, and 16 bases lay in between. Germline lookup yields CDR1 ENHRY and CDR2 SYGVKD. The CDR3 is made up of 13 amino acids. The CDR3 nucleotides read TGTGCCATCCGGAAAACAGGGAGCCCTGAAGCTTTCTTT. It yields the protein CAIRKTGSPEAFF.

V gene TRBV20-1 combines with J gene TRBJ2-1; D call uncertain. Germline CDR1 and CDR2: DFQATT and SNEGSKA (reference sequence). Trimming took 6 bases from V and 9 from J, leaving 21 bases between them. The CDR3 consists of 14 residues. CDR3 nucleotide sequence: TGCAGTGCAAAGACCGTGGGATCCCACACTGAGCAGTTCTTC. This encodes CSAKTVGSHTEQFF.

This chain connects TRBV7-9 to TRBJ2-7, with 8 bases identical to TRBD2. This CDR3 is built from 14 residues. CDR1 and CDR2 from the germline V gene are SEHNR and FQNEAQ (reference sequence). V lost 3 bases, J lost 4 bases, and 5 bases stayed unmatched. The CDR3 DNA reads TGTGCCAGCAGCTTGGGACTAGATGGGTACGAGCAGTACTTC. It specifies CASSLGLDGYEQYF.

The chain joins TRBV6-5 to TRBJ2-3; D unresolved. Germline CDR1 reads MNHEY; CDR2 reads SVGAGI. CDR3 length equals 11 residues. V was clipped by 10 bases and J by 4 bases, with 9 bases between them. CDR3 region: CATLRADTQYF. CDR3 nucleotide sequence: TGTGCCACCCTCCGAGCAGATACGCAGTATTTT.

The table lists this clonotype with a few counts. V and J are TRBV7-2 and TRBJ2-3; D is uncertain. Trimming cost V 3 bases and J 4 bases, with 8 bases left between them. There are 13 residues in the CDR3. The germline V gene has CDR1 SGHTA and CDR2 FQGNSA. The CDR3 protein is CASSFPPPDTQYF. The CDR3, as DNA: TGTGCCAGCAGCTTCCCCCCCCCAGATACGCAGTATTTT. The full variable domain, rest sourced from reference TRBV7-2 and TRBJ2-3, is GAGVSQSPSNKVTEKGKDVELRCDPISGHTALYWYRQSLGQGLEFLIYFQGNSAPDKSGLPSDRFSAERTGGSVSTLTIQRTQQEDSAVYLCASSFPPPDTQYFGPGTRLTVL.

The CDR3 DNA is TGTGCCAGCAGCTACCCGGGGTCGAACACTGAAGCTTTCTTT. Its protein product is CASSYPGSNTEAFF. The chain combines TRBV7-2 with TRBJ1-1; D uncertain. Germline CDR1 reads SGHTA; CDR2 reads FQGNSA. Between the trimmed V and J ends, which lost 4 bases and 1 base, there was a span of 10 bases. The CDR3 is 14 amino acids.

The count of this clonotype is one. The J gene is TRBJ2-5, the V gene TRBV20-1, with a possible D match to TRBD1 (6 bases). The DNA matches TRBJ2-7 better at its end, which makes the J call doubtful. This CDR3 is built from 15 residues. Germline CDR1 and CDR2: DFQATT and SNEGSKA (reference sequence). CDR3 residues: CSAHQPHGQTYEQYF. The CDR3 nucleotides are TGCAGTGCGCATCAGCCCCACGGACAGACTTACGAGCAGTACTTC.

This clonotype has just one count. The chain couples TRBV27 to TRBJ1-1, with D perhaps TRBD1 (5 bases). Germline assignment: CDR1 MNHEY and CDR2 SMNVEV (reference sequence). This CDR3 region has 16 residues. The V and J ends lost 5 bases and 6 bases respectively, with 22 bases between them. CDR3 amino acids: CASSPDPIAGISEAFF. The DNA for the CDR3 is TGTGCCAGCAGTCCTGACCCGATAGCAGGGATCTCTGAAGCTTTCTTT.

The J gene is TRBJ2-1, the V gene TRBV29-1, with 7 bases fitting TRBD2. V dropped 3 bases and J dropped 7; count of bases not matched to a gene: 9. This CDR3 is 14 amino acids long. Germline V lookup: CDR1 SQVTM, CDR2 ANQGSEA. Written as DNA, the CDR3 is TGCAGCGTTGACCGCGGGAGAATCGGAAATGAGCAGTTCTTC. This codes for CSVDRGRIGNEQFF.

The gene calls are TRBV7-6 and TRBJ1-2; 9 bases map to TRBD1. The CDR3 is 17 residues long. V dropped 1 base and J dropped 5; count of bases not matched to a gene: 11. Germline V gene lookup returns CDR1 SGHVS and CDR2 FNYEAQ. The CDR3: CASSLDGSPDRGYGYTF. In nucleotides, the CDR3 is TGTGCCAGCAGCTTAGATGGTTCCCCGGACAGGGGTTATGGCTACACCTTC.

The rearrangement links TRBV25-1 to TRBJ1-2; D unresolved. There are 14 residues in the CDR3. Trimming left V 1 base short and J 1 base short, with 7 bases between. The germline gives CDR1 MGHDK, CDR2 SYGVNS. CDR3 nucleotide sequence: TGTGCCAGCAGTGAATCCGGGAATAACTATGGCTACACCTTC. Translated: CASSESGNNYGYTF.